A single sample is the source of the 15 T cell receptor beta chains below, sequenced in a study of control samples from healthy donors and cancer patients. TCRdb's copy holds only in-frame clones and misses some; the assay was immunoSEQ multiplex PCR. The repertoire includes 140,000 to 150,000 clones, more than 85% of them detected once, and under 4% sits in the top ten. Sequencing was done on a sample of blood. These receptors were obtained from a man younger than 40 in good health.

This sequence joins TRBV11-2 and TRBJ1-5; D ambiguous. This CDR3 is 18 amino acids long. The V gene lost 0 bases and the J gene lost 1 base, with 16 bases spanning the gap. Germline CDR1 SGHAT, CDR2 FQNNGV. The CDR3 region is CASSLDGIGGRSNQPQHF. The CDR3 bases are TGTGCCAGCAGCTTAGATGGGATAGGAGGTAGAAGCAATCAGCCCCAGCATTTT.

This chain joins TRBV19 and TRBJ1-5, with D possibly TRBD1 on 5 matching bases. The CDR3 runs to 15 residues. Germline-derived CDR1 and CDR2 are LNHDA and SQIVND (reference sequence). Trimming took 7 bases from V and 7 from J, leaving 20 bases between them. The CDR3 DNA follows: TGTGCCAGTAACCCCGCCGGGGCAGGGTGGCAGCCCCAGCATTTT. This codes for CASNPAGAGWQPQHF.

The rearrangement links TRBV11-2 to TRBJ1-3; D is ambiguous. The CDR3 spans 15 residues. The V gene's germline CDR1 is SGHAT and CDR2 FQNNGV. Trimming pared 1 base from V and 0 bases from J, leaving 7 bases between. CDR3 in amino acids: CASSLGGYSGNTIYF. CDR3 coding DNA: TGTGCCAGCAGCTTAGGGGGTTACTCTGGAAACACCATATATTTT.

Here the CDR3 DNA reads TGTGCCAGCAGGCGACTAGCGGCTAGCACAGATACGCAGTATTTT. It yields the protein CASRRLAASTDTQYF. This chain joins TRBV7-9 and TRBJ2-3; 9 bases are a match to TRBD2. The CDR3 contains 15 residues. The germline V gene encodes CDR1 SEHNR and CDR2 FQNEAQ (reference sequence). Unmatched junction bases numbered 4, after V lost 6 bases and J lost 0 bases.

The genes are TRBV15 and TRBJ1-1; D not resolved. Trimming pared 1 base from V and 5 bases from J, leaving 8 bases between. This CDR3 is built from 13 residues. Germline lookup yields CDR1 LNHNV and CDR2 YYDKDF (reference sequence). CDR3 residues: CATSRGKWTEAFF. CDR3 sequence (DNA): TGTGCCACCAGCAGAGGTAAATGGACTGAAGCTTTCTTT.

J is TRBJ1-6 and V is TRBV27, with unresolved D. CDR1 and CDR2 (germline): MNHEY, SMNVEV (reference sequence). V lost 2 bases and J 10 bases, leaving 12 bases between the germline ends. This CDR3 has 14 residues. CDR3: CASSLRTVSSPLHF. The CDR3 DNA reads TGTGCCAGCAGTTTAAGGACTGTGAGCTCACCCCTCCACTTT.

This chain uses TRBV6-5 with TRBJ1-1; perhaps TRBD1 as D (5 bases). The germline CDR1 and CDR2 sequences are MNHEY and SVGAGI. CDR3 length equals 13 residues. Deletions cut 6 bases from V and 0 bases from J, with 8 bases between. The CDR3 sequence is CASSMTVNTEAFF. In nucleotides, the CDR3 is TGTGCCAGCAGCATGACAGTGAACACTGAAGCTTTCTTT.

The sample holds a few counts of this clone. The chain recombines TRBV11-2 with TRBJ2-7; 7 bases line up with TRBD1. Per the germline V gene, CDR1 is SGHAT and CDR2 is FQNNGV. The CDR3 runs 15 residues. V shed 5 bases and J 3 bases; nucleotides not matched to a gene: 10. The CDR3 bases are TGTGCCAGCAGCCTAGGGGACAGAGCAATCTACGAGCAGTACTTC. This codes for CASSLGDRAIYEQYF.

This sequence joins TRBV7-8 and TRBJ2-3; 11 nucleotides line up with TRBD2. CDR3 length: 15 amino acids. Looked up from germline, CDR1 is SGHVS and CDR2 is FQNEAQ. V lost 5 bases and J lost 1; bases outside the gene matches: 2. The CDR3 DNA follows: TGTGCCAGCAGCCTGGGACTAGCGGGCACAGATACGCAGTATTTT. Its translation is CASSLGLAGTDTQYF.

The V and J genes are TRBV5-1 and TRBJ2-7; 9 bases match TRBD1. Germline lookup yields CDR1 SGHRS and CDR2 YFSETQ. J was trimmed by 3 bases and V by 0 bases; bases with no gene match: 4. This CDR3 spans 15 amino acids. The DNA of the CDR3 is TGCGCCAGCAGCTTGGGGGGACAGGGCGGCTACGAGCAGTACTTC. It is translated as CASSLGGQGGYEQYF.

V is TRBV30 and J is TRBJ1-2; D call uncertain. Germline CDR1 GTSNPN, CDR2 SVGIG (reference sequence). The V gene lost 0 bases and the J gene lost 4 bases, with 21 bases spanning the gap. This CDR3 comprises 17 residues. This CDR3 is CAWSVRRGPHAVYGYTF. The DNA for the CDR3 is TGTGCCTGGAGTGTACGAAGAGGGCCCCACGCGGTCTATGGCTACACCTTC.

The CDR3 spells CASSDWQVYTEAFF. Written as DNA, the CDR3 is TGTGCCAGCAGTGACTGGCAGGTTTACACTGAAGCTTTCTTT. This rearrangement joins TRBV6-4 to TRBJ1-1; D remains ambiguous. CDR1 MRHNA and CDR2 SNTAGT come from the germline V gene. CDR3 length: 14 residues. V was trimmed by 1 base and J by 3 bases, leaving 9 bases between them.

The V gene is TRBV5-4, the J gene TRBJ2-1; D ambiguous. Germline V CDR1 and CDR2: SGHNT, YYREEE (reference sequence). The length of the CDR3 is 13 residues. The germline V and J ends were trimmed by 2 bases and 6 bases, with 9 bases remaining between them. The CDR3 DNA reads TGTGCCAGCAGCTTCCGACCGGGCAATGAGCAGTTCTTC. Protein: CASSFRPGNEQFF.

The chain couples TRBV11-2 to TRBJ1-2, with D possibly TRBD1 on 5 matching bases. This CDR3 spans 17 amino acids. Trimming pared 5 bases from V and 4 bases from J, leaving 23 bases between. Germline assignment: CDR1 SGHAT and CDR2 FQNNGV. DNA of the CDR3: TGTGCCAGCAGCACACCGCAACCGGGACCTAGCGGCTATGGCTACACCTTC. This codes for CASSTPQPGPSGYGYTF.

V usage is TRBV7-9 and J usage is TRBJ1-4; no clear D gene. The CDR3 covers 14 residues. V lost 1 base, J lost 8 bases, and 11 bases lay in between. Germline V gene data show CDR1 as SEHNR and CDR2 as FQNEAQ (reference sequence). The CDR3 bases are TGTGCCAGCAGCTTAGAACGGGGTAACGAAAAACTGTTTTTT. Translating it yields CASSLERGNEKLFF.